The T cell receptor (beta chain) under discussion was sequenced for a study of cytomegalovirus exposure and HLA in healthy donors. Produced via immunoSEQ multiplex PCR; TCRdb's table is partial and in-frame only. The sample lists tens of thousands of clones, around 94% occurring once. Regarding the study as a whole: First-cohort TCR clusters tended to co-occur in the roughly 120 validation repertoires, a later analysis found.

The donors were part of the validation cohort, which consisted of under 150 subjects and was separate from the first cohort of 666 subjects. With respect to this clone: The antigen remains unidentified. The junction shows a germline mismatch at one end, possibly a read error.

The CDR3 is made up of 11 amino acids. CDR1 is WNHNN and CDR2 is SYGVQD in the germline V gene (reference sequence). This TCR came from a woman aged 18-29 years in good health and CMV-seropositive. The sequenced sample consisted of PBMCs. The chain is built from TRBV10-1 and TRBJ1-1, with TRBD1 as a possible D gene (6 bases). The CDR3 spells CASNKFTDRTF. DNA of the CDR3: TGCGCCAGCAATAAGTTTACAGACAGGACCTTT.